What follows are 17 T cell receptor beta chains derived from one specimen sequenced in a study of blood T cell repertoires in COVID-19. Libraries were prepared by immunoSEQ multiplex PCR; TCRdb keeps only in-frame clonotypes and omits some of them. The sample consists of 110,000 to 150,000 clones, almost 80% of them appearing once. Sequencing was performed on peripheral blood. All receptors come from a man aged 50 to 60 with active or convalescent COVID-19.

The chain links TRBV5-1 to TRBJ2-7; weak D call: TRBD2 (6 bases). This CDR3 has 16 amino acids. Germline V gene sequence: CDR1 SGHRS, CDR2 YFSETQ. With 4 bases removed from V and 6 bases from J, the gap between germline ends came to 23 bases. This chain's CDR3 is CASSPYPSDQWSEQYF. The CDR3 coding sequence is TGCGCCAGCAGCCCCTACCCTAGCGATCAGTGGTCCGAGCAGTACTTC.

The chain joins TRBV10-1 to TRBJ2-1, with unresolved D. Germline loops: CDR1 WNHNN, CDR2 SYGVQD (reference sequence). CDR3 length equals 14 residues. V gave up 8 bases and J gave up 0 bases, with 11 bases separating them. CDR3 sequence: CASQVRISYNEQFF. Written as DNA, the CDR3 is TGCGCCAGCCAGGTTCGGATCTCCTACAATGAGCAGTTCTTC.

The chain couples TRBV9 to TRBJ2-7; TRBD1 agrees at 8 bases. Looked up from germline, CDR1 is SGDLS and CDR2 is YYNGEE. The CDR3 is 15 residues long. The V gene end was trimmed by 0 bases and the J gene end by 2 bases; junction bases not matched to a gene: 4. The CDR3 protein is CASSVAGGPAYEQYF. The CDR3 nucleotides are TGTGCCAGCAGCGTAGCAGGGGGCCCCGCCTACGAGCAGTACTTC.

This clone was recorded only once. Here the CDR3 reads CASSRQGNYGYTF. In DNA form, the CDR3 reads TGTGCCAGCAGCCGACAGGGGAACTATGGCTACACCTTC. The gene calls are TRBV27 and TRBJ1-2, with TRBD1 matching over 8 bases. After removal of 6 bases from V and 2 bases from J, the junction contained 2 bases not matched to a gene. Germline V gene data show CDR1 as MNHEY and CDR2 as SMNVEV (reference sequence). The CDR3 runs 13 residues.

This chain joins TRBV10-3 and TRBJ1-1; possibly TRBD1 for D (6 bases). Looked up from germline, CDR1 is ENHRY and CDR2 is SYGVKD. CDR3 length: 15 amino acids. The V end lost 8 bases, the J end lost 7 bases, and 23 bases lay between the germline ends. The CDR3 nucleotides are TGTGCCATCGGGGCGCAGGAATCGAAAGGGGGTGAAGCTTTCTTT. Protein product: CAIGAQESKGGEAFF.

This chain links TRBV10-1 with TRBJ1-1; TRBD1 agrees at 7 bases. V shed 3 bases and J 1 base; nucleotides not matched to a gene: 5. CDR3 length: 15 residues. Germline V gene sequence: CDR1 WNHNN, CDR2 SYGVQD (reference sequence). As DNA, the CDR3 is TGCGCCAGCAGTGATGAGGGACAGACGAACACTGAAGCTTTCTTT. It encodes CASSDEGQTNTEAFF.

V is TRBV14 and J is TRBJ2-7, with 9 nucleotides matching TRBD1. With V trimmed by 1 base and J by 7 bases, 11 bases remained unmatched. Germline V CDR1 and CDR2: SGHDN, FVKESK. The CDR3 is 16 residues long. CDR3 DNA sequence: TGTGCCAGCAGCCAAGCGAAGGGGACAGGGCTGTGGGAGCAGTACTTC. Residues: CASSQAKGTGLWEQYF.

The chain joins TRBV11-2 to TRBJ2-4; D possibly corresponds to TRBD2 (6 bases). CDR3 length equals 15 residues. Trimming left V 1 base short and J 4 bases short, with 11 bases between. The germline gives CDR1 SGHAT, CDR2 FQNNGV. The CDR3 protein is CASSLGPGRKNIQYF. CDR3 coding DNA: TGTGCCAGCAGCTTAGGTCCAGGGAGGAAAAACATTCAGTACTTC.

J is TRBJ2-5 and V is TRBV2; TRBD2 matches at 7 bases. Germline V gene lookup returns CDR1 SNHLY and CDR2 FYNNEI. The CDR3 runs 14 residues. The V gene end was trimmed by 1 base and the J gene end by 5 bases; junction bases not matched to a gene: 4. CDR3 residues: CASSEDWGGETQYF. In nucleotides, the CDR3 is TGTGCCAGCAGTGAAGATTGGGGAGGGGAGACCCAGTACTTC.

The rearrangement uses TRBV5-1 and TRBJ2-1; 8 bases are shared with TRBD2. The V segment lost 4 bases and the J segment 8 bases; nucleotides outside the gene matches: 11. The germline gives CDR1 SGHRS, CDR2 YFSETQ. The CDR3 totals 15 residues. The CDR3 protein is CASSAGVREGDEQFF. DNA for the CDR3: TGCGCCAGCAGCGCCGGGGTCCGGGAGGGGGATGAGCAGTTCTTC.

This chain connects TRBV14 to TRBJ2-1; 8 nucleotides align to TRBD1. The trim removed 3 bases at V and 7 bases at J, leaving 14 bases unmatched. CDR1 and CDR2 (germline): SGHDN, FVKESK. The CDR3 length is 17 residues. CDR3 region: CASSHQRYSGGMNEQFF. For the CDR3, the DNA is TGTGCCAGCAGCCATCAGCGGTATTCAGGGGGCATGAATGAGCAGTTCTTC.

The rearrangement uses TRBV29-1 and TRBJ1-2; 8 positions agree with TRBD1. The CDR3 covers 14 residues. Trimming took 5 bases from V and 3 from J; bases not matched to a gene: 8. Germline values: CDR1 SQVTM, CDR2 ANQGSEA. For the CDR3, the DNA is TGCAGCGTTAGGCAGGGGGCCTTCTACTATGGCTACACCTTC. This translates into CSVRQGAFYYGYTF.

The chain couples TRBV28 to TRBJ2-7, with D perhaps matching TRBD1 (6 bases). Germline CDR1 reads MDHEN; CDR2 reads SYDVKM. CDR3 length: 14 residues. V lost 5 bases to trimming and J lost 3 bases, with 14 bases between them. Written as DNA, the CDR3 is TGTGCCAGCAGTAAACGGGACAAGGACTACGAGCAGTACTTC. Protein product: CASSKRDKDYEQYF.

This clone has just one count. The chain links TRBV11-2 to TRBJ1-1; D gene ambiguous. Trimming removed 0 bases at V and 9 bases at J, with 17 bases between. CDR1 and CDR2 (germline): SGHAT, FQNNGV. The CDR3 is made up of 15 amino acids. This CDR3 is CASSLDLKGRGKAFF. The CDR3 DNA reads TGTGCCAGCAGCTTAGATCTGAAAGGGCGGGGTAAAGCTTTCTTT.

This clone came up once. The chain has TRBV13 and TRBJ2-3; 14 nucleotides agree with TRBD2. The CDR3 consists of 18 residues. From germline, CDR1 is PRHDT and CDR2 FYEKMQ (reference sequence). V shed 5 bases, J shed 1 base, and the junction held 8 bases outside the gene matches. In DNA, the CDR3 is TGTGCCAGCAGCACGACTAGCGGGAGGGTCTTGGGCACAGATACGCAGTATTTT. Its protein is CASSTTSGRVLGTDTQYF.

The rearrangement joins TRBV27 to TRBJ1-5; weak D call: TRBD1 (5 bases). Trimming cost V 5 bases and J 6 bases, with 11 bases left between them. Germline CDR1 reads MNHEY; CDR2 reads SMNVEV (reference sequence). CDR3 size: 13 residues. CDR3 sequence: CASSSRALQPQHF. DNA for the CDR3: TGTGCCAGCAGTAGCAGGGCGCTTCAGCCCCAGCATTTT.

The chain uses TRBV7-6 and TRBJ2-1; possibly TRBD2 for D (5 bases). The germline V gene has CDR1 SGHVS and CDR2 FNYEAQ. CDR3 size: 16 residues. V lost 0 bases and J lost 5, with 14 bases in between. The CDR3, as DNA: TGTGCCAGCAGCTTAGCGCCCAGCGGAAATAACAATGAGCAGTTCTTC. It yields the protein CASSLAPSGNNNEQFF.